This T cell receptor beta chain stems from a study of blood T cell repertoires in COVID-19. Profiled with immunoSEQ multiplex PCR; TCRdb holds only in-frame clones, not every one. The sample lists about 270,000 clones, about 85% seen once, with 3% in the top ten. CDR1 LGHDT and CDR2 YNNKEL come from the germline V gene (reference sequence). The CDR3 loop spans 16 amino acids. Unmatched junction bases numbered 4, after V lost 0 bases and J lost 2 bases. Two consecutive negative NP/OP PCR tests, clearance, or resolved symptoms defined Cohort 3 recovery. This TCR was sampled from a woman in her 50s who had recovered from COVID-19. The genes are TRBV3-1 (or the pseudogene TRBV3-2) and TRBJ2-1, with 7 bases fitting TRBD2. The sequencing input was PBMCs or T cells enriched from blood (not recorded which). The CDR3 DNA sequence: TGTGCCAGCAGCCAAGATTTTGCGGGAGCCTACAATGAGCAGTTCTTC. This codes for CASSQDFAGAYNEQFF.